This T cell receptor beta chain is drawn from a study of shared clonotypes between healthy human individuals. Study at large: There were three CD4 naive, three CD4 memory, two CD8 naive and one CD8 memory plates per donor.

Germline V gives CDR1 MNHEY, CDR2 SVGAGI. The CDR3 extends over 16 amino acids. V was clipped by 2 bases and J by 6 bases, with 17 bases between them. Source study methods: There were no quality scores in the junction-only immunoSEQ sequences, so filtering differed. Assay: immunoSEQ multiplex PCR; the TCRdb copy retains only in-frame clones and omits some. That table supplies the V and J calls and clone size; D and trimming were determined from the DNA. The table has approximately 940,000 clones, 76% seen once. This sequence joins TRBV6-5 and TRBJ2-1; perhaps TRBD2 as D (5 bases). The clonotype originates from a man aged 18 to 29 in good health. Source material: memory CD4+ T cells sorted from blood. Subset: CD45RA-negative fraction. The CDR3 DNA reads as TGTGCCAGCAGTTACCTCGCAGGCGGGCGCAGCAATGAGCAGTTCTTC. It is translated as CASSYLAGGRSNEQFF.